The rows below give T cell receptor beta chains drawn from one sample of a study of blood T cell repertoires in COVID-19. Here immunoSEQ multiplex PCR was the method, and the copy in TCRdb shows in-frame clones only, minus some. The profile shows about 180,000 clones, around 85% of them singletons. Source material: peripheral blood. The receptor set was obtained from a person aged 65 to 85 with COVID-19, enrolled during active disease. Both conserved end residues are part of each CDR3. A D gene is named only where the DNA matches it firmly. Expanded clones get a size class; other rows say once, few or many, or leave the size out.

-,TRBD1,TRBV4-3,TRBJ1-5,TGCGCCAGCAGCCAAAACAGGGGGTCTCAGCCCCAGCATTTT,CASSQNRGSQPQHF
-,-,TRBV18,TRBJ1-2,TGTGCCAGCTCACCTTCGACAGTCTCTAACTATGGCTACACCTTC,CASSPSTVSNYGYTF
-,-,TRBV28,TRBJ1-2,TGTGCCAGCAGCCCGGACAGCTCTAACTATGGCTACACCTTC,CASSPDSSNYGYTF
-,TRBD1,TRBV7-2,TRBJ1-2,TGTGCCAGCAGCTTCCCTGGACAGGGTAAATATGGCTACACCTTC,CASSFPGQGKYGYTF
-,-,TRBV19,TRBJ2-1,TGTGCCAGTAGTATCCAAATGGGCAGGGGCCCCAATGAGCAGTTCTTC,CASSIQMGRGPNEQFF
-,TRBD1,TRBV7-2,TRBJ1-1,TGTGCCAGCAGACTCCGGGACAGAGTAACTGAAGCTTTCTTT,CASRLRDRVTEAFF
few,TRBD1,TRBV7-8,TRBJ1-6,TGTGCCAGCAGCGCCCGTGACAGGGGAAGCTCCTATAATTCACCCCTCCACTTT,CASSARDRGSSYNSPLHF
-,TRBD1,TRBV19,TRBJ1-5,TGTGCCAGTAGGTCAGGGGGCGCGGTCAGCAATCAGCCCCAGCATTTT,CASRSGGAVSNQPQHF
-,-,TRBV5-1,TRBJ1-2,TGCGCCAGCAGCTCCGGAACAGGGCGAGGCTATGGCTACACCTTC,CASSSGTGRGYGYTF
few,-,TRBV7-9,TRBJ2-1,TGTGCCAGCAGCTTAGATGGGACACTTAACAATGAGCAGTTCTTC,CASSLDGTLNNEQFF
-,TRBD2,TRBV19,TRBJ2-1,TGTGCCAGTAGTATAACCGGGACTAGCGGGAGGGCCGGACAGTTCTTC,CASSITGTSGRAGQFF
few,TRBD1,TRBV13,TRBJ2-6,TGTGCCAGCAGCTCATCCCAGGGGGCTGGGGCCAACGTCCTGACTTTC,CASSSSQGAGANVLTF
-,-,TRBV24-1,TRBJ2-3,TGTGCCACCAGTGATTTGCTGGGGGCCGCAGATACGCAGTATTTT,CATSDLLGAADTQYF
-,-,TRBV6-5,TRBJ1-2,TGTGCCAGCAGAACCGGGACTCAGAATGGCTACACCTTC,CASRTGTQNGYTF
-,-,TRBV28,TRBJ1-1,TGTGCCAGCAGTTCGCCCGGTCTTAAAATGAACACTGAAGCTTTCTTT,CASSSPGLKMNTEAFF
once,TRBD1,TRBV18,TRBJ2-4,TGTGCCAGCTCACCCAGGGGGATGGACATTCAGTACTTC,CASSPRGMDIQYF
few,-,TRBV6-2/TRBV6-3,TRBJ2-5,TGTGCCAGCAGTTACCAGGGTCGTAGGGGGACCCAGTACTTC,CASSYQGRRGTQYF
-,-,TRBV23-1,TRBJ1-5,TGCGCCAGCAGTCAAGTGCGGGAGGGGTATCAGCCCCAGCATTTT,CASSQVREGYQPQHF
-,TRBD2,TRBV7-8,TRBJ2-1,TGTGCCAGCAGCTTTGTCAGCGGGGGCCATTACAATGAGCAGTTCTTC,CASSFVSGGHYNEQFF
-,-,TRBV3-1/TRBV3-2,TRBJ1-3,TGTGCCAGCAGCCAAGATGGGGCGGGAGTCTCTGGAAACACCATATATTTT,CASSQDGAGVSGNTIYF
-,TRBD1,TRBV6-6,TRBJ1-2,TGTGCCAGCAGTTACCCGCAGGGGGCGGTGTATGGCTACACCTTC,CASSYPQGAVYGYTF
-,TRBD2,TRBV4-2,TRBJ2-7,TGTGCCAGCAGCCAAGATGGGGGGGTAGGTTACGAGCAGTACTTC,CASSQDGGVGYEQYF
-,TRBD1,TRBV27,TRBJ2-1,TGTGCCAGCAGTAAGAGGACAGGGGGCGTCAATGAGCAGTTCTTC,CASSKRTGGVNEQFF
-,-,TRBV7-2,TRBJ1-1,TGTGCCAGCAGCTTAGTCAGTACCCGCTTCCCTGAAGCTTTCTTT,CASSLVSTRFPEAFF
-,-,TRBV7-9,TRBJ2-5,TGTGCCAGCAGCTTCTCTTCGCGCCAAGAGACCCAGTACTTC,CASSFSSRQETQYF
-,TRBD2,TRBV6-5,TRBJ2-7,TGTGCCAGCAGGAGACTAGCGGAGGTCTACGAGCAGTACTTC,CASRRLAEVYEQYF
-,TRBD1,TRBV28,TRBJ1-4,TGTGCCAGCAGGGGGACAGGGGGCGTGTTAAAACTGTTTTTT,CASRGTGGVLKLFF
-,TRBD2,TRBV28,TRBJ2-2,TGTGCCAGCAGTTCGCTAGCGGGAGTATTTGTCGGGGAGCTGTTTTTT,CASSSLAGVFVGELFF
-,TRBD2,TRBV7-2,TRBJ2-1,TGTGCCAGCAGCTTAGGTCCTAGCGGGACCTACAATGAGCAGTTCTTC,CASSLGPSGTYNEQFF
once,TRBD2,TRBV5-5,TRBJ2-5,TGTGCCAGCCGCCCCCGAGGACTAGCGGGAGGCGGAGAGACCCAGTACTTC,CASRPRGLAGGGETQYF
-,-,TRBV6-2/TRBV6-3,TRBJ2-1,TGTGCCAGCAGCCAAGTGACAGTTTTCGATGAGCAGTTCTTC,CASSQVTVFDEQFF
-,TRBD1,TRBV28,TRBJ2-7,TGTGCCACCTTTCCGGGACAGGGAAAGTACGAGCAGTACTTC,CATFPGQGKYEQYF
-,TRBD1,TRBV27,TRBJ1-3,TGTGCCAGCAGTTCGACAGGGGGATCTGGAAACACCATATATTTT,CASSSTGGSGNTIYF
-,TRBD1,TRBV5-1,TRBJ1-1,TGCGCCAGCAGCGGGGGGACAGGCAATACGGTCACTGAAGCTTTCTTT,CASSGGTGNTVTEAFF
once,TRBD2,TRBV5-4,TRBJ2-3,TGTGCCAGCAGCAAAGGACTAGAAGTCACAGATACGCAGTATTTT,CASSKGLEVTDTQYF
-,TRBD1,TRBV6-5,TRBJ1-2,TGTGCCAGCAGACCCGGGACAGCCAACGGCTACACCTTC,CASRPGTANGYTF
-,TRBD2,TRBV18,TRBJ2-7,TGTGCCAGCTCACCGAAAGGGACTAACTCCTACGAGCAGTACTTC,CASSPKGTNSYEQYF
-,TRBD1,TRBV23-1,TRBJ1-2,TGCGCCAGCAGTCATCCGGACAGGGAGTATGGCTACACCTTC,CASSHPDREYGYTF
-,TRBD2,TRBV29-1,TRBJ2-1,TGCAGCGTCCCACGGCGGGGGGGCACGACAATGAATGAGCAGTTCTTC,CSVPRRGGTTMNEQFF
-,TRBD1,TRBV9,TRBJ1-5,TGTGCCAGCAGCACCGGGACAGCCGAAAATCAGCCCCAGCATTTT,CASSTGTAENQPQHF
-,-,TRBV5-8,TRBJ1-1,TGTGCCAGCAGCTTGGGTCAGCCCTGGAGGGGCAGCACTGAAGCTTTCTTT,CASSLGQPWRGSTEAFF
-,-,TRBV3-1/TRBV3-2,TRBJ2-1,TGTGCCAGCAGCCCCCCCCTCTCAACAACGTTATATCTCTACAATGAGCAGTTCTTC,CASSPPLSTTLYLYNEQFF
-,-,TRBV7-2,TRBJ1-2,TGTGCCAGCAGCTTAGTCGTGGCAGGCGTCGGCTACACCTTC,CASSLVVAGVGYTF
-,-,TRBV4-3,TRBJ2-2,TGCGCCAGCAGCCAAGGTTACGAGCGATGGGTAGCGAACACCGGGGAGCTGTTTTTT,CASSQGYERWVANTGELFF
-,TRBD2,TRBV4-1,TRBJ2-2,TGCGCCAGCAGCCGTGAGCGGGAAAACGGGGAGCTGTTTTTT,CASSRERENGELFF
-,TRBD1,TRBV5-5,TRBJ2-2,TGTGCCAGCAGCTTCCCCGGGACAGGGCCTGTCGCGAACACCGGGGAGCTGTTTTTT,CASSFPGTGPVANTGELFF
-,TRBD1,TRBV28,TRBJ2-1,TGTGCCAGCAGGACAGGGGTTGTCAATGAGCAGTTCTTC,CASRTGVVNEQFF